This TCR beta chain was obtained from a study of T cell repertoires in cytomegalovirus infection. Across the study: In public TCR beta signatures, there were indications of both CMV infection and matching HLA type.

The CDR3 is 11 amino acids. CDR1 and CDR2 (germline): MNHEY, SVGAGI. Trimming removed 5 bases from V and 4 bases from J, with 4 bases in between. Concerning this clonotype: What it binds is not known. A single base separates this from a much larger clone, so it may be a read error.

TCRdb itself ran the reads through MiXCR, one entry per CDR3 protein. The data hold roughly 800,000 distinct CDR3 sequences, with around 29% observed a single time. V is TRBV6-5 and J is TRBJ2-3; no reliable D call. Sequences were derived from cultured CD8+ T cells from PBMCs, sampled from culture after CMV antigen stimulation. The sequence was obtained from a human donor in good health (CMV status not recorded). Some clones in this sample may be carry-over from other donors' samples. The CDR3 here is CASSVADTQYF. In nucleotides, the CDR3 is TGTGCCAGCAGTGTCGCAGATACGCAGTATTTT.